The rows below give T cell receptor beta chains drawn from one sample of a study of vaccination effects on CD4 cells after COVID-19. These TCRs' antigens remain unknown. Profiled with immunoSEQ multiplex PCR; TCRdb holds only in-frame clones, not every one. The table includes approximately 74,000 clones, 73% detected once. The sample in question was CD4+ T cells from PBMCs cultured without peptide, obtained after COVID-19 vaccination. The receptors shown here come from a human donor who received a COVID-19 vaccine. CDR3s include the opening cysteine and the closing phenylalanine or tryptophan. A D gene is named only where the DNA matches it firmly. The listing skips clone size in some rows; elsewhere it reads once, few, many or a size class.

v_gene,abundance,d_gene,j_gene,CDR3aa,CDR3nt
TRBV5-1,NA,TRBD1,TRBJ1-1,CASSGGTDAEAFF,TGCGCCAGCAGCGGGGGGACAGATGCTGAAGCTTTCTTT
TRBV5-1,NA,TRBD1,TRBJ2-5,CASSLTGGGGETQYF,TGCGCCAGCAGCTTGACAGGGGGCGGCGGAGAGACCCAGTACTTC
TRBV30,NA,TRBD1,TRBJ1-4,CAARVQGVEKLFF,TGTGCCGCAAGAGTCCAGGGGGTTGAAAAACTGTTTTTT
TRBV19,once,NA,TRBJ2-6,CASTTPGLYFSGANVLTF,TGTGCCAGCACCACCCCGGGACTCTATTTCTCTGGGGCCAACGTCCTGACTTTC
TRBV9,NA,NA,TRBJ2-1,CASSVATGSHNEQFF,TGTGCCAGCAGCGTAGCTACGGGTTCCCACAATGAGCAGTTCTTC
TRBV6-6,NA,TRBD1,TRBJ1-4,CASSYSGDSGEKLFF,TGTGCCAGCAGTTACTCGGGGGACAGTGGGGAAAAACTGTTTTTT
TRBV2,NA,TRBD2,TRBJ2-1,CASILGLAGTAYNEQFF,TGTGCCAGCATTCTCGGACTAGCGGGGACAGCCTACAATGAGCAGTTCTTC
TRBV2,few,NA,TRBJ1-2,CASSLSLGGGGYTF,TGTGCCAGCAGCCTTTCCTTGGGGGGCGGTGGCTACACCTTC
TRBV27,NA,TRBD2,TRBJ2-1,CASGLLTSGGYNEQFF,TGTGCCAGCGGCCTGTTAACTAGCGGGGGTTACAATGAGCAGTTCTTC
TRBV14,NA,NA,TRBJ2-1,CASSLLRGAYNEQFF,TGTGCCAGCAGCCTCCTTCGCGGCGCATACAATGAGCAGTTCTTC
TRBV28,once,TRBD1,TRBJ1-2,CASSPPGQGFEGYTF,TGTGCCAGCAGCCCCCCGGGACAGGGATTTGAGGGCTACACCTTC
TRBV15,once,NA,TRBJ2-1,CATSFGTASGRFF,TGTGCCACCAGCTTCGGGACGGCGTCCGGGCGGTTCTTC
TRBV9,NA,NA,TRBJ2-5,CASSVAVQETQYF,TGTGCCAGCAGCGTAGCAGTCCAAGAGACCCAGTACTTC
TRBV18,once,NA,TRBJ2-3,CASSLEDSTDTQYF,TGTGCCAGCTCACTCGAGGACTCCACAGATACGCAGTATTTT
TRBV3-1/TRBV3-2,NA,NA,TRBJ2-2,CASSQGTRTGELFF,TGTGCCAGCAGCCAAGGAACACGTACCGGGGAGCTGTTTTTT
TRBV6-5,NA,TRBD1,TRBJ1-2,CASGDRVYGYTF,TGTGCCAGCGGGGACAGGGTCTATGGCTACACCTTC
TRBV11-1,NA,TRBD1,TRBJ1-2,CASSLDRGDPGYTF,TGTGCCAGCAGCTTGGACAGGGGAGACCCTGGCTACACCTTC
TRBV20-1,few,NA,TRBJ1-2,CSANGYTF,TGCAGTGCTAATGGCTACACCTTC
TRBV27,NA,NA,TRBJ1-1,CASSPAGGWNTEAFF,TGTGCCAGCAGCCCCGCGGGGGGGTGGAACACTGAAGCTTTCTTT
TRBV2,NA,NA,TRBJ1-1,CASRFTENTEAFF,TGTGCCAGCAGATTTACAGAGAACACTGAAGCTTTCTTT
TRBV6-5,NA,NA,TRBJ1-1,CASRDSMNTEAFF,TGTGCCAGCAGGGACAGTATGAACACTGAAGCTTTCTTT
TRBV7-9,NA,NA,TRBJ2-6,CASRDRDDVSGANVLTF,TGTGCCAGCAGAGACCGGGACGATGTCTCTGGGGCCAACGTCCTGACTTTC
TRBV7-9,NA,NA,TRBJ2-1,CGGGEQFF,TGTGGTGGGGGTGAGCAGTTCTTC
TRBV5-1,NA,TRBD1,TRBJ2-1,CASSLETTGGIEQFF,TGCGCCAGCAGCTTGGAAACGACAGGGGGGATTGAGCAGTTCTTC
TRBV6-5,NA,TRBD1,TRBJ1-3,CAIRGPGNTIYF,TGTGCCATCAGGGGGCCTGGAAACACCATATATTTT
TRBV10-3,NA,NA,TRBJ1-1,CAISDGGTMNTEAFF,TGTGCCATCAGTGACGGGGGGACTATGAACACTGAAGCTTTCTTT
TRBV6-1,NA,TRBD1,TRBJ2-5,CASSEVQGALRETQYF,TGTGCCAGCAGTGAAGTCCAGGGGGCACTGAGAGAGACCCAGTACTTC
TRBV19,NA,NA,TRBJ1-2,CASRSGGRVYGYTF,TGTGCCAGTCGGTCGGGAGGTAGAGTCTATGGCTACACCTTC
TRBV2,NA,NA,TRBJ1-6,CACRGSAELSPLHF,TGTGCCTGCCGCGGGAGCGCGGAACTTTCACCCCTCCACTTT
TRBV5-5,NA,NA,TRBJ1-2,CASSLQGNYGYTF,TGTGCCAGCAGCTTGCAGGGGAACTATGGCTACACCTTC
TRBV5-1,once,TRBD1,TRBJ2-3,CASSLDRGTDTQYF,TGCGCCAGCAGCTTGGACAGGGGAACAGATACGCAGTATTTT
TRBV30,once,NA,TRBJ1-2,CAWSVGGTNYGYTF,TGTGCCTGGAGTGTGGGAGGAACTAACTATGGCTACACCTTC
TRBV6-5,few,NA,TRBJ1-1,CASSLQGNTEAFF,TGTGCCAGCAGTTTGCAGGGTAACACTGAAGCTTTCTTT
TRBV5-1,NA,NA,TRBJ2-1,CASSGGVSGDYNEQFF,TGCGCCAGCAGCGGTGGCGTGTCAGGGGATTACAATGAGCAGTTCTTC
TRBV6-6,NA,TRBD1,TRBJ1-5,CASSRGGTGPYSNQPQHF,TGTGCCAGCAGCCGAGGTGGGACAGGGCCCTATAGCAATCAGCCCCAGCATTTT
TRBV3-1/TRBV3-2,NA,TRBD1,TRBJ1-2,CASSPRQGKATF,TGTGCCAGCAGCCCTAGACAGGGGAAGGCCACCTTC
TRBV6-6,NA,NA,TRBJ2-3,CASRPRNTDTQYF,TGTGCCAGCAGACCCCGGAACACAGATACGCAGTATTTT
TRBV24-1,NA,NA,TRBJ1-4,CATSDSLGEKLFF,TGTGCCACCAGTGATTCCCTGGGTGAAAAACTGTTTTTT